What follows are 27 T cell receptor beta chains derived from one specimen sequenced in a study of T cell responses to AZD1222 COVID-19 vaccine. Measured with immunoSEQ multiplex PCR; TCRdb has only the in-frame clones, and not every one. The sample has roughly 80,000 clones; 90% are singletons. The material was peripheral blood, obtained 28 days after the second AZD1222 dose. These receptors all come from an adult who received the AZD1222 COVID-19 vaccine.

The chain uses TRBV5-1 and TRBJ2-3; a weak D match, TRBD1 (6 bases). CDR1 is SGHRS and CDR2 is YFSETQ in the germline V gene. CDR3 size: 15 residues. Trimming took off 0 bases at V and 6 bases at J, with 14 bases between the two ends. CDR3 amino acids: CASSLEGGVADTQYF. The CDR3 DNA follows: TGCGCCAGCAGCTTGGAAGGGGGAGTAGCGGATACGCAGTATTTT.

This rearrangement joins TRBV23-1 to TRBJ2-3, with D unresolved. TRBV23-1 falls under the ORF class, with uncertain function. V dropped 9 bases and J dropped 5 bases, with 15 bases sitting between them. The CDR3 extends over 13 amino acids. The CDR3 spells CARTDPNRDTQYF. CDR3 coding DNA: TGCGCCAGAACAGACCCGAATAGAGATACGCAGTATTTT.

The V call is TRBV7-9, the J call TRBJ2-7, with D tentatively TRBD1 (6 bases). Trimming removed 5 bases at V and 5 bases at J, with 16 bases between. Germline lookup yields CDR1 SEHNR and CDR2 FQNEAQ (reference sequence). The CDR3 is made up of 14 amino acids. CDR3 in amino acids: CASSPTGSINEQYF. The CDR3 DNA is TGTGCCAGCAGCCCAACAGGGAGTATAAACGAGCAGTACTTC.

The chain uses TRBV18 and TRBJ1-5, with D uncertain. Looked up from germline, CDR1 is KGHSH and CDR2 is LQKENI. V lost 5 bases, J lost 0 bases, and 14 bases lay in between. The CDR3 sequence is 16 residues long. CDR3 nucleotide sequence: TGTGCCAGCTCAAGGGCGGACGCACATAGCAATCAGCCCCAGCATTTT. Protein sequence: CASSRADAHSNQPQHF.

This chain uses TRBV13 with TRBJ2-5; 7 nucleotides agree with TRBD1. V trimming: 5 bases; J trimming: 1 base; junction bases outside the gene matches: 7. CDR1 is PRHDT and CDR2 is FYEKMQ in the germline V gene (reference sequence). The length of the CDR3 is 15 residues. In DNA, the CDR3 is TGTGCCAGCAGCCTGAAAAGGACAGGCCAAGAGACCCAGTACTTC. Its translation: CASSLKRTGQETQYF.

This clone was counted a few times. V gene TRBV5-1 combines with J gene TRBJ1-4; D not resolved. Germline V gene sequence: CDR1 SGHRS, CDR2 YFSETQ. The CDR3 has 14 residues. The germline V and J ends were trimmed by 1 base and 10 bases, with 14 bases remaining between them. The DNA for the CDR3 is TGCGCCAGCAGCTTGAGCGGGGAGCATGGAAAACTGTTTTTT. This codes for CASSLSGEHGKLFF.

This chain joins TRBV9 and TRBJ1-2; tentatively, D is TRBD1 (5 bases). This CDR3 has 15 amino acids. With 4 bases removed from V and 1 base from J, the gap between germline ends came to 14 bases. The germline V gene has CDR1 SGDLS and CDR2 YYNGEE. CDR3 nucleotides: TGTGCCAGCAGCACTCGACAGACTTATAACTATGGCTACACCTTC. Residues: CASSTRQTYNYGYTF.

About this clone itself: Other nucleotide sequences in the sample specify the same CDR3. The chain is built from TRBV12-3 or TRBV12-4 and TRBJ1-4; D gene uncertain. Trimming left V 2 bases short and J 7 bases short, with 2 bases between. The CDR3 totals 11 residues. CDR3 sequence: CASSLSEKLFF. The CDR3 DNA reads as TGTGCCAGCAGTTTAAGTGAAAAACTGTTTTTT.

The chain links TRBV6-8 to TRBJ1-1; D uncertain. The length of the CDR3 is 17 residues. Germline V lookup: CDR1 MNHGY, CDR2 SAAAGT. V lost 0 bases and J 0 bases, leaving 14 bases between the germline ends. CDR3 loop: CASSYSLNRIMNTEAFF. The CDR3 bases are TGTGCCAGCAGTTACTCCCTAAACCGGATCATGAACACTGAAGCTTTCTTT.

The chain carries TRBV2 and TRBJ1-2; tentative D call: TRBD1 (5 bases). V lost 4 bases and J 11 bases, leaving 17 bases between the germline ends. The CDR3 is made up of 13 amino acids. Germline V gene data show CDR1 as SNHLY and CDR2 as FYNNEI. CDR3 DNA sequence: TGTGCCAGCAGTGGGGACCTCTTAGGGTGGTACACCTTC. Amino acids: CASSGDLLGWYTF. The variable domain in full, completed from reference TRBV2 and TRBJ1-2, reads EPEVTQTPSHQVTQMGQEVILRCVPISNHLYFYWYRQILGQKVEFLVSFYNNEISEKSEIFDDQFSVERPDGSNFTLKIRSTKLEDSAMYFCASSGDLLGWYTFGSGTRLTVV.

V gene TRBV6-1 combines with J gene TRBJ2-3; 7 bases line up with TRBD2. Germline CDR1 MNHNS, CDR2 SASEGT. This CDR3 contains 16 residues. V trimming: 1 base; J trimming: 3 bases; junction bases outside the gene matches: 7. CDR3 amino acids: CASSEEWAGATDTQYF. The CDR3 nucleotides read TGTGCCAGCAGTGAAGAATGGGCGGGAGCGACAGATACGCAGTATTTT.

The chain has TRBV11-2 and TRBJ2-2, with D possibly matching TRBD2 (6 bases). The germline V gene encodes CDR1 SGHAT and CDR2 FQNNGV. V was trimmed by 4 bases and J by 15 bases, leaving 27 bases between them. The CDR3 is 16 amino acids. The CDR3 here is CASSSTARVMASGVFF. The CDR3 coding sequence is TGTGCCAGCAGCTCCACGGCTAGGGTTATGGCTTCGGGGGTGTTTTTT.

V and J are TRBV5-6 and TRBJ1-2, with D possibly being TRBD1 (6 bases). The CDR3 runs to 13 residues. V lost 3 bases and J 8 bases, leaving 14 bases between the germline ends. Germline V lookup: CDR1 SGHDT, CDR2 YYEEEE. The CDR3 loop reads CASSSTGSGGYTF. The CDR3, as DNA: TGTGCCAGCAGCTCAACAGGGAGCGGGGGCTACACCTTC.

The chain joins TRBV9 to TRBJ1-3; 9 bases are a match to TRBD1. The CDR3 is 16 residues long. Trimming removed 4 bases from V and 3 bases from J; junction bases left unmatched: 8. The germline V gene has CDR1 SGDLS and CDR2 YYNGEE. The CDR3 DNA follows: TGTGCCAGCAGCTCCGAGACAGGGGGATATGGAAACACCATATATTTT. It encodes CASSSETGGYGNTIYF.

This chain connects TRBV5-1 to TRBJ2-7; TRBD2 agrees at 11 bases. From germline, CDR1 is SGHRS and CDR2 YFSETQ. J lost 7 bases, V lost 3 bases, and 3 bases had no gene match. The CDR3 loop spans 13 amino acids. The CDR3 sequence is CASSSLAGEEQYF. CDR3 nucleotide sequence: TGCGCCAGCAGCTCACTAGCGGGAGAAGAGCAGTACTTC.

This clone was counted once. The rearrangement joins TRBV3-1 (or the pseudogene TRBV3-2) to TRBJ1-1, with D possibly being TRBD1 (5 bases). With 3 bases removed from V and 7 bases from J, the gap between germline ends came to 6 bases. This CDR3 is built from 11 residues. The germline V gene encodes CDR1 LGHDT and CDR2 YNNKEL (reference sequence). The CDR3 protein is CASSHQGEAFF. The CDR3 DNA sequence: TGTGCCAGCAGCCATCAGGGTGAAGCTTTCTTT.

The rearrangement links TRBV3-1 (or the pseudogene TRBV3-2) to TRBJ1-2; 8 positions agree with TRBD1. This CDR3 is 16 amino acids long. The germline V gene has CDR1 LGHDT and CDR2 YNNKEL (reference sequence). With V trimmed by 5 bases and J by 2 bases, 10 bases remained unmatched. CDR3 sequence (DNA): TGTGCCAGCAGCTTATACACGGGACAGGACAACTATGGCTACACCTTC. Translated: CASSLYTGQDNYGYTF.

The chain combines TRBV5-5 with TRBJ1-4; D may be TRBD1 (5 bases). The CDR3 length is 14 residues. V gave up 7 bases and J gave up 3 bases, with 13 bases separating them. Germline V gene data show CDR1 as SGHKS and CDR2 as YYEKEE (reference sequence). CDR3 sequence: CASARGRANEKLFF. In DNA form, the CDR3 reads TGTGCCAGCGCGAGGGGCAGGGCTAATGAAAAACTGTTTTTT. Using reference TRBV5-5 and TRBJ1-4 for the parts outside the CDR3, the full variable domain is DAGVTQSPTHLIKTRGQQVTLRCSPISGHKSVSWYQQVLGQGPQFIFQYYEKEERGRGNFPDRFSARQFPNYSSELNVNALLLGDSALYLCASARGRANEKLFFGSGTQLSVL.

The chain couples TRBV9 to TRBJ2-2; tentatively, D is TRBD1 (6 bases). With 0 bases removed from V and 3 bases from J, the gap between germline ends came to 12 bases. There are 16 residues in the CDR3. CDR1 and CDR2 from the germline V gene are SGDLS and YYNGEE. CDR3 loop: CASSVVAGAHTGELFF. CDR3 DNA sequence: TGTGCCAGCAGCGTAGTGGCAGGGGCCCACACCGGGGAGCTGTTTTTT.

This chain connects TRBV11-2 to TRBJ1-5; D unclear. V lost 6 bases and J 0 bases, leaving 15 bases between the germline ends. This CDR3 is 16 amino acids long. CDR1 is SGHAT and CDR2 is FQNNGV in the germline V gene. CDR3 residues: CASSPTPLYSNQPQHF. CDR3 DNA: TGTGCCAGCAGTCCCACCCCACTTTATAGCAATCAGCCCCAGCATTTT. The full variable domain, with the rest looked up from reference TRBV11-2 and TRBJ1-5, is EAGVAQSPRYKIIEKRQSVAFWCNPISGHATLYWYQQILGQGPKLLIQFQNNGVVDDSQLPKDRFSAERLKGVDSTLKIQPAKLEDSAVYLCASSPTPLYSNQPQHFGDGTRLSIL.

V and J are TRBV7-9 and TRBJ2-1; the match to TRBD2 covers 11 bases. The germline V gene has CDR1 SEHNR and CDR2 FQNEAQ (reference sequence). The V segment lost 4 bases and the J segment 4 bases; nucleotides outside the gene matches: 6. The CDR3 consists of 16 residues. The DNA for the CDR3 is TGTGCCAGCAGCTCTCCGGGACTAGCGGTTTACAATGAGCAGTTCTTC. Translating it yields CASSSPGLAVYNEQFF.

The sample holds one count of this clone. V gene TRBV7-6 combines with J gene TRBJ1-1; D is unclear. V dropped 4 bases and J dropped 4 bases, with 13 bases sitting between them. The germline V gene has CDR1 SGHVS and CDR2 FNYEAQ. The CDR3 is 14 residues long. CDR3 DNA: TGTGCCAGCAGCTCCGCCCAACCGGGCACTGAAGCTTTCTTT. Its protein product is CASSSAQPGTEAFF. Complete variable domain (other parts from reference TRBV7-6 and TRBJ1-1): GAGVSQSPRYKVTKRGQDVALRCDPISGHVSLYWYRQALGQGPEFLTYFNYEAQQDKSGLPNDRFSAERPEGSISTLTIQRTEQRDSAMYRCASSSAQPGTEAFFGQGTRLTVV.

CDR3 protein: CATSRGGGAGETQYF. The CDR3 coding sequence is TGTGCCACCAGCAGAGGCGGGGGGGCCGGGGAGACCCAGTACTTC. The rearrangement links TRBV15 to TRBJ2-5; the match to TRBD2 covers 9 bases. The CDR3 totals 15 residues. Germline V gene lookup returns CDR1 LNHNV and CDR2 YYDKDF (reference sequence). Trimming cost V 1 base and J 5 bases; bases outside gene matches: 5. The full variable domain, its missing parts supplied by reference TRBV15 and TRBJ2-5, is DAMVIQNPRYQVTQFGKPVTLSCSQTLNHNVMYWYQQKSSQAPKLLFHYYDKDFNNEADTPDNFQSRRPNTSFCFLDIRSPGLGDTAMYLCATSRGGGAGETQYFGPGTRLLVL.

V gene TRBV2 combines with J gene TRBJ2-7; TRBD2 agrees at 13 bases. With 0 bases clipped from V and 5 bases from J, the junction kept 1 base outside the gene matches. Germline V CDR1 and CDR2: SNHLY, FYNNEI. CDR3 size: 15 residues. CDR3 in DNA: TGTGCCAGCAGTGAAGCCACTAGCGGGAGGGACGAGCAGTACTTC. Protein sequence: CASSEATSGRDEQYF.

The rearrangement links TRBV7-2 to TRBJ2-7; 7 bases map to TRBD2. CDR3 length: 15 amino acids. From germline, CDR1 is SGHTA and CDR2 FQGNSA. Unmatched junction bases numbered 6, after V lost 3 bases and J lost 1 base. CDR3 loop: CASSFRLAESYEQYF. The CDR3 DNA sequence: TGTGCCAGCAGCTTCAGACTAGCAGAATCCTACGAGCAGTACTTC.

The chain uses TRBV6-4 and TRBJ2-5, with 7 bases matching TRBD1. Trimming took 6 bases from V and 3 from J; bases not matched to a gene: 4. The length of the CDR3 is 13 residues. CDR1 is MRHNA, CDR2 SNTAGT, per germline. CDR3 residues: CASRLQGKETQYF. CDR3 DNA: TGTGCCAGCAGACTACAGGGGAAAGAGACCCAGTACTTC.

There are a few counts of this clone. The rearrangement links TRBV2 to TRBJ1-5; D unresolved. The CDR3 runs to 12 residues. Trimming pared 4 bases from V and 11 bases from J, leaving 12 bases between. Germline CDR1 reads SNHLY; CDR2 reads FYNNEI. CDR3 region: CASSVEHAAQHF. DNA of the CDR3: TGTGCCAGCAGTGTTGAGCACGCCGCCCAGCATTTT.